A selection of T cell receptor beta chains follows, all from one sample in a study of cytomegalovirus exposure and HLA in healthy donors. Libraries were prepared by immunoSEQ multiplex PCR; TCRdb keeps only in-frame clonotypes and omits some of them. The sample yields about 140,000 clones, around four fifths seen once. What was sequenced was PBMCs. Receptor source: a man aged 25 to 45 in good health and CMV-seronegative. CDR3s include the opening cysteine and the closing phenylalanine or tryptophan. A D gene is named only where the DNA matches it firmly. Only part of the rows carry a size: once, few, many, or a class if the clone is expanded.

CDR3nt,CDR3aa,d_gene,j_gene,abundance,v_gene
TGTGCCACCAGCAGAGCGACGGCAGGGGGAAAACTGTTTTTT,CATSRATAGGKLFF,TRBD1,TRBJ1-4,NA,TRBV15
TGCGCCAGCAGCCCCCTTCAGGGGAACACTGAAGCTTTCTTT,CASSPLQGNTEAFF,NA,TRBJ1-1,NA,TRBV5-1
TGTGCCAGCTGCTCCAGAATGATCAGGGAGACCCAGTACTTC,CASCSRMIRETQYF,NA,TRBJ2-5,once,TRBV28
TGTGCCAGCAGCTTACTCCCCACAGGCTTCATGAACACTGAAGCTTTCTTT,CASSLLPTGFMNTEAFF,NA,TRBJ1-1,NA,TRBV11-2
TGTGCCAGCAGGATCTTGCGGGGGCGGACTGAAGCTTTCTTT,CASRILRGRTEAFF,NA,TRBJ1-1,NA,TRBV6-1
TGTGCCAGCACCAAAGGGGGTCAGGGAGCCTACGAGCAGTACTTC,CASTKGGQGAYEQYF,NA,TRBJ2-7,few,TRBV6-6
TGTGCCAGCAGGAAGGGAGGGGAGCCCCAGCATTTT,CASRKGGEPQHF,NA,TRBJ1-5,NA,TRBV6-1
TGTGCCAGCAGCTACAATTGGGGGGTTCGGAACACTGAAGCTTTCTTT,CASSYNWGVRNTEAFF,NA,TRBJ1-1,NA,TRBV7-2
TGTGCCATTAAGGACAGTTCGAACGGCAATCAGCCCCAGCATTTT,CAIKDSSNGNQPQHF,NA,TRBJ1-5,NA,TRBV6-6
TGTGCTAGTGGCTCCTCGGGACAGGGTGCCGGGGAGCTGTTTTTT,CASGSSGQGAGELFF,TRBD1,TRBJ2-2,NA,TRBV12-5